Below are 8 T cell receptor beta chains sequenced from a single sample in a study of identical twins (dated by TCRdb to the mid-2010s). To prepare the library, 5' RACE was applied. The listed sequencing device is Illumina HiSeq 2000. Using fastp trimming at Q25 and MiXCR clonotype assembly, TCRdb reanalyzed the public sequencing data and kept in-frame beta chains. Rows with a matching CDR3 protein are joined into one entry that keeps the most common DNA and genes. This sample comprises a few hundred thousand distinct CDR3 sequences, 6.5% of them detected only once. 13% to 15% of the sample comes from the top ten. The same data also contributed to another study, on T cells expressing NK-cell markers.

The sample consisted of CD8+ T cells sorted from blood. Receptors originate from a woman aged 18-35 years in good health.

This clonotype came up many times. CDR3: CASSLDRASGTEAFF. Written as DNA, the CDR3 is TGTGCCAGCAGCTTAGACAGGGCCTCGGGGACAGAAGCTTTCTTT. The gene calls are TRBV13 and TRBJ1-1, with D perhaps matching TRBD1 (6 bases). The V end lost 1 base, the J end lost 8 bases, and 17 bases lay between the germline ends. The length of the CDR3 is 15 residues. Germline V CDR1 and CDR2: PRHDT, FYEKMQ (reference sequence).

This clonotype was seen repeatedly, ten times or more. The gene calls are TRBV7-9 and TRBJ2-2; D gene ambiguous. Trimming pared 7 bases from V and 5 bases from J, leaving 14 bases between. The germline CDR1 and CDR2 sequences are SEHNR and FQNEAQ (reference sequence). This CDR3 spans 14 amino acids. CDR3 loop: CASNAPSATGELFF. CDR3 coding DNA: TGTGCCAGCAACGCTCCCAGCGCTACCGGGGAGCTGTTTTTT.

This clonotype was counted many times. The V gene is TRBV7-6, the J gene TRBJ2-7, with a weak D call TRBD1 (6 bases). Germline V gene sequence: CDR1 SGHVS, CDR2 FNYEAQ. The length of the CDR3 is 15 residues. V dropped 1 base and J dropped 3 bases, with 13 bases sitting between them. The CDR3 region is CASSLGGTFDYEQYF. CDR3 DNA: TGTGCCAGCAGCTTAGGGGGGACATTTGACTACGAGCAGTACTTC.

This clonotype was counted at least ten times. The chain is built from TRBV2 and TRBJ2-7, with D uncertain. The CDR3 has 11 amino acids. Looked up from germline, CDR1 is SNHLY and CDR2 is FYNNEI. V was pared by 10 bases and J by 3 bases, with 10 bases between. The CDR3, as DNA: TGTGCCAACCGCCCTATCTACGAGCAGTACTTC. Amino acids: CANRPIYEQYF.

This clonotype was recorded many times. The V call is TRBV5-5, the J call TRBJ2-1; 9 bases are shared with TRBD2. The J segment lost 3 bases and the V segment lost 4 bases, leaving 5 bases of the junction unmatched. The CDR3 sequence is 15 residues long. Germline CDR1 SGHKS, CDR2 YYEKEE (reference sequence). Here the CDR3 reads CASSDLAGRYNEQFF. In DNA, the CDR3 is TGTGCCAGCAGCGATCTAGCGGGACGCTACAATGAGCAGTTCTTC.

This clonotype was picked up many times. The CDR3 is CASSPVNTEAFF. The CDR3 DNA is TGTGCCAGCAGCCCCGTGAACACTGAAGCTTTCTTT. V gene TRBV14 combines with J gene TRBJ1-1; D gene ambiguous. V shed 4 bases and J shed 0 bases, with 3 bases lying between them. Germline V lookup: CDR1 SGHDN, CDR2 FVKESK. The CDR3 covers 12 residues. The complete variable domain, with remaining parts taken from reference TRBV14 and TRBJ1-1, reads EAGVTQFPSHSVIEKGQTVTLRCDPISGHDNLYWYRRVMGKEIKFLLHFVKESKQDESGMPNNRFLAERTGGTYSTLKVQPAELEDSGVYFCASSPVNTEAFFGQGTRLTVV.

This clonotype was counted between two and nine times. This chain uses TRBV5-1 with TRBJ2-3, with TRBD1 matching over 11 bases. J was trimmed by 4 bases and V by 4 bases; bases with no gene match: 5. The CDR3 runs 15 residues. The germline V gene encodes CDR1 SGHRS and CDR2 YFSETQ. The CDR3 region is CASSGTGGRPDTQYF. CDR3 DNA: TGCGCCAGCAGCGGGACAGGGGGTCGGCCAGATACGCAGTATTTT.

V usage is TRBV7-2 and J usage is TRBJ1-1, with unresolved D. CDR3 length equals 13 residues. V gave up 1 base and J gave up 7 bases, with 10 bases separating them. Germline V gene sequence: CDR1 SGHTA, CDR2 FQGNSA. CDR3 DNA: TGTGCCAGCAGCTTAGGAGGCCAGCTTGAAGCTTTCTTT. It translates to CASSLGGQLEAFF.